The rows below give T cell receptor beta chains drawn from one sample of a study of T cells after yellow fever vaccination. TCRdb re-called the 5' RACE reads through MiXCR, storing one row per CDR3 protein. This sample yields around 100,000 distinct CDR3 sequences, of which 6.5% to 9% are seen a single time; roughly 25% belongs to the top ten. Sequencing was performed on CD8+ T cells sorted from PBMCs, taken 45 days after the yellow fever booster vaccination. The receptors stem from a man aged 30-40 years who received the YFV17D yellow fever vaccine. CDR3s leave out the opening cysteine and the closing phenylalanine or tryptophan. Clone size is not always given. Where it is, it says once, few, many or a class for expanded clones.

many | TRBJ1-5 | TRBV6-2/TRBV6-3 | ASSQTGGQPQH
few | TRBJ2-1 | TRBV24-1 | ATSAEPTSGSNNEQF
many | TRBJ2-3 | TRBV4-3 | ASSRGTSGSADTQY
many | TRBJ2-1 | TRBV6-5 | ASSFTSGPKSEQF
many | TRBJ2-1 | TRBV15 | ATSLGAGGPYNEQF
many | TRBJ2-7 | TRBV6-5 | ASSYGGTGAYEQY
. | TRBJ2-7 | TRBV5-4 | ASRTSGGYEQY
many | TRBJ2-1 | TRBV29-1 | SVSTSFDNEQF
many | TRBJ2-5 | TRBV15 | ATSRDRRLGTAKETQY
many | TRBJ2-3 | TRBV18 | ASSPATLTDTQY
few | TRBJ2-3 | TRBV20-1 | SARVAGTQY
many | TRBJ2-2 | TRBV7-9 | ASSLDWGTPTGELF
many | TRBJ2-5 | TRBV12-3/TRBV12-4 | ASSITSGQETQY
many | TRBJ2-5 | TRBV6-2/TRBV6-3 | ASSLTHFSPGLDQETQY
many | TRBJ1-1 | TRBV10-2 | ASSESISEAF
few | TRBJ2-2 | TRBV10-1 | ASRQGLAGELF
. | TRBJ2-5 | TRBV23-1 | ASSQFRRWTGQETQY
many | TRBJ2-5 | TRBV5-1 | ASSLADGGPPQETQY
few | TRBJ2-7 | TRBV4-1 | ASSQDFGGPNEQY
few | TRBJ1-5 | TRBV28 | ASSSHTTGDQPQH
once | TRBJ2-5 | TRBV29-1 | SVEDGGDHQETQY
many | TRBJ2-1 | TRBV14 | ASSQPTSADEQF
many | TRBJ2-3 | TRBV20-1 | SARDPTSGRVVTDTQY
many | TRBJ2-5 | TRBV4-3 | ASSQDFRGQETQY
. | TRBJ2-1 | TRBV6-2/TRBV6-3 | ASSYGGPVSWL
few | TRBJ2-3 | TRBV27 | ASSPDSHLPTDTQY
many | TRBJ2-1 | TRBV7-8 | AISGSTRPYNEQF
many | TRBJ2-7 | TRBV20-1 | SARRLAGGYEQY
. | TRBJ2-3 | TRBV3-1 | ASSHLAGSTDTQY
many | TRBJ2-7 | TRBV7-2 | ASSMALDTTTYEQY
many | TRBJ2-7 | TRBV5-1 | ASSFLFDRQPEQY
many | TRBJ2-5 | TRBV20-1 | SAARETQY
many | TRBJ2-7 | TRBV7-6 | ASSLQGDYEQY
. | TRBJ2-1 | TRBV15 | ATNRDGYEQF
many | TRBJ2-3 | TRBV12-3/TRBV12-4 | ASSLGLNTDTQY
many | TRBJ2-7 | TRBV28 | ASRRLAGRYEQY
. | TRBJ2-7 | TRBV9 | ASNRIDRGGVSYEQY
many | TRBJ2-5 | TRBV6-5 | ASSFDQTQY
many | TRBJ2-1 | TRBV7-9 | ASSPTSGGEF
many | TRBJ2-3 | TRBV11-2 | ASSLDRIFTSTDTQY
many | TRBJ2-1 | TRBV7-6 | ASSSPGLAGGSYNEQF
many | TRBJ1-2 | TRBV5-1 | ASSLDLAGINYGYT
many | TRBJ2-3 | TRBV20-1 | SGAGTGAFTDTQY
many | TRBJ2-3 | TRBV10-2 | ASSPGLAGVTQY
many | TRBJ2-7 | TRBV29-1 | SVEEGNSYEQY
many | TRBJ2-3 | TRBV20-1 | SASTGGTTQY
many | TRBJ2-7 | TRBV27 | ASRGEGGVAYEQY
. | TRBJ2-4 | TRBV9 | ASSEGGMGGQH
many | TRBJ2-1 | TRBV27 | ASSLDGISYNEQF
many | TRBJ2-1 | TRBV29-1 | SVRGSSYNEQF
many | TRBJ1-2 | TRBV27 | ASSPTGVYYGYT
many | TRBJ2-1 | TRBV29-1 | SVEDQDRGHYNEQF
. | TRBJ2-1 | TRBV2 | TSSSGTSGRAVYNEQF
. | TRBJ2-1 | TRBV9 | ASSAGVSGNEQF
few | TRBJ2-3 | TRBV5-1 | ASSPGAQREGQGAQY